The table lists the clone carrying this T cell receptor (beta chain) with many counts. The antigen is undetermined. The data were taken from a study of early T cells in non-severe SARS-CoV-2 infection. Overall study: The study sequenced bulk RNA from unsorted whole blood, with chains unpaired.

Broader study findings: Reliance on VDJdb matching favored anti-spike CD8 responses; private and CD4 specificities were missed.

Attached unique molecular identifiers marked individual cDNA molecules. TCRdb reprocessed the 5' RACE reads with MiXCR, giving one entry per CDR3 protein. This table has under 45,000 distinct CDR3 sequences, less than 7% appearing once. The sequence was obtained from an adult who was a healthcare worker with PCR-confirmed SARS-CoV-2 infection or an uninfected control (not recorded which). Sequences were derived from whole blood, sampled at baseline.

CDR3 sequence: CSGLTGSEQYF. Written as DNA, the CDR3 is TGCAGCGGCTTGACAGGGTCCGAGCAGTACTTC. V usage is TRBV29-1 and J usage is TRBJ2-7; 7 positions match TRBD1. Trimming at V came to 7 bases and at J to 6 bases, leaving 6 bases not matched to a gene. The CDR3 consists of 11 residues. CDR1 and CDR2 (germline): SQVTM, ANQGSEA.